Shown below are 10 T cell receptor beta chains from a single sample sequenced in a study of molecular identifiers for immune sequencing clone quantification. TCRdb passed the PCR reads through MiXCR, listing each CDR3 protein once. There are approximately 680,000 distinct CDR3 sequences in the sample; about 25% occur only once, and approximately 0.75% lies in the top ten. The sample consisted of naive CD8+ T cells from blood, with Jurkat cell RNA spiked in. Subset described: FACS-sorted CD8+CD4-CCR7+CD45RA+ naive T cells. The receptor set was obtained from a human donor in good health. Some libraries in this study had Jurkat cell RNA spiked in.

Concerning this clonotype itself: A much larger clone lies one base from this, so it may be a read error. Without the conserved terminal phenylalanine or tryptophan, this CDR3 likely stems from a read error. The V call is TRBV20-1, the J call TRBJ2-7; D gene uncertain. The CDR3 totals 12 residues. CDR1 is DFQATT, CDR2 SNEGSKA, per germline (reference sequence). The ends were cut back, 5 bases at V and 4 bases at J, with 12 bases in the middle. CDR3 region: CSADLLGYEQYI. CDR3 coding DNA: TGCAGTGCTGACCTTCTGGGTTACGAGCAGTACATC.

This clonotype has at least ten counts. The gene calls are TRBV4-1 and TRBJ2-7; tentative D call: TRBD2 (5 bases). The CDR3 consists of 13 residues. The V gene lost 4 bases and the J gene lost 3 bases, with 10 bases spanning the gap. Per the germline V gene, CDR1 is MGHRA and CDR2 is YSYEKL. This chain's CDR3 is CASSPPGVYEQYF. The CDR3 bases are TGCGCCAGCAGCCCCCCCGGGGTCTACGAGCAGTACTTC.

Ten or more counts support this clonotype. The V and J genes are TRBV27 and TRBJ1-1; a weak D match, TRBD1 (5 bases). This CDR3 comprises 14 residues. Trimming took 3 bases from V and 1 from J, leaving 9 bases between them. The V gene's germline CDR1 is MNHEY and CDR2 SMNVEV (reference sequence). CDR3 sequence (DNA): TGTGCCAGCAGTTTGACAGCCAAGAACACTGAAGCTTTCTTT. As protein: CASSLTAKNTEAFF.

The rearrangement links TRBV11-3 to TRBJ2-5; D possibly corresponds to TRBD2 (5 bases). Trimming left V 5 bases short and J 5 bases short, with 12 bases between. The CDR3 loop spans 13 amino acids. From germline, CDR1 is SGHNT and CDR2 YENEEA. CDR3 sequence (DNA): TGTGCCAGCAGCGTGTACGGGGAGGAGACCCAGTACTTC. Protein sequence: CASSVYGEETQYF.

A few counts support this clonotype. An end of the junction does not agree with germline; a read error may underlie this. The rearrangement joins TRBV7-9 to TRBJ1-1; tentative D call: TRBD1 (5 bases). The CDR3 consists of 15 residues. Per the germline V gene, CDR1 is SEHNR and CDR2 is FQNEAQ (reference sequence). The CDR3 DNA reads as TGTGCCGGCAGCCCCACGCGGGGGAATACGCCTGAAGCTTTCTTT. Residues: CAGSPTRGNTPEAFF.

This clonotype showed up many times. V and J are TRBV7-9 and TRBJ1-5, with D possibly TRBD1 on 6 matching bases. The germline gives CDR1 SEHNR, CDR2 FQNEAQ (reference sequence). The V gene lost 2 bases and the J gene lost 7 bases, with 12 bases spanning the gap. The CDR3 is 14 residues long. CDR3 DNA: TGTGCCAGCAGCTTATTTGACAGGCCGCAGCCCCAGCATTTT. Translated, it gives CASSLFDRPQPQHF.

This chain joins TRBV6-2 or TRBV6-3 and TRBJ2-7, with 15 positions matching TRBD2. V was clipped by 4 bases and J by 5 bases; unmatched bases: 12. CDR1 and CDR2 from the germline V gene are MNHEY and SVGEGT. The CDR3 totals 18 residues. The CDR3 DNA follows: TGTGCCAGCAGTTTTCACCTCGGACTAGCGGGGGGGGTCGACGAGCAGTACTTC. This codes for CASSFHLGLAGGVDEQYF.

The CDR3: CASSPSNRVYNEKLFF. As DNA, the CDR3 is TGCGCCAGCAGCCCGTCAAACAGAGTTTATAATGAAAAACTGTTTTTT. This chain connects TRBV4-3 to TRBJ1-4; D call uncertain. This CDR3 contains 16 residues. Germline CDR1 reads LGHNA; CDR2 reads YSLEER. The V and J ends lost 4 bases and 4 bases respectively, with 16 bases between them.

The rearrangement joins TRBV7-6 to TRBJ2-1, with 9 bases fitting TRBD1. Germline-derived CDR1 and CDR2 are SGHVS and FNYEAQ. Trimming removed 6 bases from V and 6 bases from J; junction bases left unmatched: 9. The CDR3 totals 15 residues. The CDR3: CASSTGTGIVNEQFF. The DNA of the CDR3 is TGTGCCAGCAGTACCGGGACAGGGATTGTCAATGAGCAGTTCTTC. Filled out from reference TRBV7-6 and TRBJ2-1, the complete variable domain reads GAGVSQSPRYKVTKRGQDVALRCDPISGHVSLYWYRQALGQGPEFLTYFNYEAQQDKSGLPNDRFSAERPEGSISTLTIQRTEQRDSAMYRCASSTGTGIVNEQFFGPGTRLTVL.

The chain combines TRBV20-1 with TRBJ2-2; D may correspond to TRBD1 or TRBD2 (5 bases each). Germline CDR1 is DFQATT and CDR2 is SNEGSKA (reference sequence). CDR3 length: 14 residues. V lost 3 bases to trimming and J lost 1 base, with 9 bases between them. Here the CDR3 DNA reads TGCAGTGCTAGTTGGGGACGGAACACCGGGGAGCTGTTTTTT. Encoded protein: CSASWGRNTGELFF.